Listed below are T cell receptor beta chains from one sample, sequenced in a study of cytomegalovirus exposure and HLA in healthy donors. Some clones are missing from TCRdb's copy, which holds only in-frame ones; the method was immunoSEQ multiplex PCR. The sample includes about 210,000 clones, over 75% seen only once; the top ten take around 9.6%. Source material: PBMCs. The receptor set was obtained from a woman aged 45-60 years in good health and CMV-seropositive. Each CDR3 is given with its conserved first and last residue. D genes are given only for firm matches. Clone size is stated in some rows and not others, as once, few, many or a class when expanded.

clone_size	d_call	v_call	j_call	cdr3_nt	cdr3_aa
-	TRBD1	TRBV27	TRBJ1-1	TGTGCCAGCAGTTTCCGAGTTATCTCAGGGGGCTGGACTGAAGCTTTCTTT	CASSFRVISGGWTEAFF
-	TRBD2	TRBV7-6	TRBJ2-3	TGTGCCAGCAGCTTAGAGCTAGCGGGGGCCGTTCTAAATACGCAGTATTTT	CASSLELAGAVLNTQYF
-	TRBD1	TRBV18	TRBJ1-4	TGTGCCAGCTCACTGAGCCGGACAGGGGCCGAAAAACTGTTTTTT	CASSLSRTGAEKLFF
-	-	TRBV19	TRBJ1-4	TGTGCCAGTAGTCCTACTTACAGGGAAAGTGAAAAACTGTTTTTT	CASSPTYRESEKLFF
few	TRBD1	TRBV5-1	TRBJ1-4	TGCGCCAGCAGCCGGACGGGACAGGGGGGTGAAAAACTGTTTTTT	CASSRTGQGGEKLFF
-	-	TRBV7-2	TRBJ1-4	TGTGCCAGCAGCTTAGTGAGCGAACGAGCAACTAATGAAAAACTGTTTTTT	CASSLVSERATNEKLFF
-	-	TRBV12-5	TRBJ1-1	TGTGCTAGCGGGGGGGCTCTGAACACTGAAGCTTTCTTT	CASGGALNTEAFF
-	-	TRBV5-1	TRBJ1-2	TGCGCCAGCAGCTGGGGCCCTAACGGTGGCTACACCTTC	CASSWGPNGGYTF
-	TRBD1	TRBV5-6	TRBJ1-2	TGTGCCAGCAGCTCGTTAACAGGGGGCGGCTATGGCTACACCTTC	CASSSLTGGGYGYTF
-	-	TRBV5-1	TRBJ1-3	TGCGCCAGCAGCTTGAGAGGGAACGGTGGAAACACCATATATTTT	CASSLRGNGGNTIYF
-	-	TRBV5-1	TRBJ2-6	TGCGCCAGTAGCAGGAGGGGCGGGGCCAGTGCTGGGGCCAACGTCCTGACTTTC	CASSRRGGASAGANVLTF
-	-	TRBV30	TRBJ1-5	TGTGCCTGGAGTGTGGCTCATAGCAATCAGCCCCAGCATTTT	CAWSVAHSNQPQHF
many	-	TRBV6-1	TRBJ2-3	TGTGCCAGCAGTGAAGGGGGCGACGCGGATACGCAGTATTTT	CASSEGGDADTQYF
few	TRBD1	TRBV5-1	TRBJ1-2	TGCGCCAGCAGCCCGGGACAGGGGGACTATGGCTACACCTTC	CASSPGQGDYGYTF
-	-	TRBV2	TRBJ1-1	TGTGCCAGTACCTCTTCCACAGGGATCAACGACAAGAACACTGAAGCTTTCTTT	CASTSSTGINDKNTEAFF
-	TRBD1	TRBV30	TRBJ1-1	TGTGCCTGGAGTAGGGACAGGGGAGCTGAAGCTTTCTTT	CAWSRDRGAEAFF
-	TRBD1	TRBV5-1	TRBJ1-2	TGCGCCAGCAGCTTGGGCAGGGGGTACTATGGCTACACCTTC	CASSLGRGYYGYTF
few	-	TRBV5-1	TRBJ1-5	TGCGCCAGCAGCTTATCGGGTTTTGATCAGCCCCAGCATTTT	CASSLSGFDQPQHF
once	TRBD1	TRBV19	TRBJ1-1	TGTGCCAGTAGTTTCGGGACAGGGGGGACTGAAGCTTTCTTT	CASSFGTGGTEAFF
-	-	TRBV9	TRBJ2-2	TGTGCCAGCAGCGTAGAAGGACAGAACACCGGGGAGCTGTTTTTT	CASSVEGQNTGELFF
-	-	TRBV4-1	TRBJ2-3	TGCGCCAGCAGCCAAGGGTGGCGAGGTACAGGATACACAGATACGCAGTATTTT	CASSQGWRGTGYTDTQYF
-	-	TRBV15	TRBJ2-2	TGTGCCACCAGCAGACGGGGGACCGGGGAGCTGTTTTTT	CATSRRGTGELFF
-	-	TRBV4-2	TRBJ1-1	TGTGCCAGCAGCAAGGGGATGGGAGGGGTCACTGAAGCTTTCTTT	CASSKGMGGVTEAFF
-	-	TRBV6-6	TRBJ1-5	TGTGCCAGCAGTTATTCCGGACAGCTGAATCAGCCCCAGCATTTT	CASSYSGQLNQPQHF
-	-	TRBV4-1	TRBJ1-5	TGCGCCAGCAGCCAAGTAGCGGGAAGCAATCAGCCCCAGCATTTT	CASSQVAGSNQPQHF
-	-	TRBV5-1	TRBJ1-2	TGCGCCAGCAGCTTGGCCGGGGAGGGGATTTGCTTC	CASSLAGEGICF
few	-	TRBV19	TRBJ1-2	TGTGCCAGTAGTCCCCTACCCCAATATGGCTACACCTTC	CASSPLPQYGYTF
-	-	TRBV29-1	TRBJ1-1	TGCAGCGTTCTTAAGGAGAAGAACACTGAAGCTTTCTTT	CSVLKEKNTEAFF
-	-	TRBV19	TRBJ2-3	TGTGCCAGTAGTAAGCGTGCGGGGGCAAGCACAGATACGCAGTATTTT	CASSKRAGASTDTQYF
-	-	TRBV28	TRBJ2-3	TGTGCCAGCATCGCCAATCCCCTGGCGCCGGGGAATACGCAGTATTTT	CASIANPLAPGNTQYF
-	TRBD2	TRBV7-2	TRBJ2-5	TGTGCCAGCAGCGAGACTAGCGGGAAGGGAGAGACCCAGTACTTC	CASSETSGKGETQYF
-	-	TRBV14	TRBJ2-3	TGTGCCAGCAGCCAGGGCACAGATACGCAATATTTT	CASSQGTDTQYF
-	TRBD1	TRBV9	TRBJ1-6	TGTGCCAGCAGCGTAGGTGCGACAGGGAATTCACCCCTCCACTTT	CASSVGATGNSPLHF
-	TRBD1	TRBV19	TRBJ1-5	TGTGCCAGTAGTACGACAGGGGGATCCTACAATAGCAATCAGCCCCAGCATTTT	CASSTTGGSYNSNQPQHF
-	TRBD2	TRBV7-2	TRBJ2-5	TGTGCCAGCAGCTTGTGGCGGGGGGTTGAGACCCAGTACTTC	CASSLWRGVETQYF
-	TRBD2	TRBV5-1	TRBJ2-2	TGCGCCAGCAGCTTGGGTCCTAGCGGGGGGACCGGGGAGCTGTTTTTT	CASSLGPSGGTGELFF
-	TRBD2	TRBV6-1	TRBJ2-3	TGTGCCAGCAGTGAAAATAGGATTAGCGGGGAGGTAGATACGCAGTATTTT	CASSENRISGEVDTQYF
once	-	TRBV6-5	TRBJ2-7	TGTGCCAGCAGTTACTCTTGGCAGAACGAGCAGTACTTC	CASSYSWQNEQYF
-	-	TRBV30	TRBJ1-1	TGTGCCTGGAGTGTAAGTAATCCGGGTGACACTGAAGCTTTCTTT	CAWSVSNPGDTEAFF
few	-	TRBV19	TRBJ1-1	TGTGCCAGTAGTACAGGGGCAGACAACACTGAAGCTTTCTTT	CASSTGADNTEAFF
-	TRBD2	TRBV10-3	TRBJ2-1	TGTGCCATCAGTGAACGGGGACTAGACTCCTACAATGAGCAGTTCTTC	CAISERGLDSYNEQFF
-	TRBD1	TRBV6-5	TRBJ1-2	TGTGCCAGCAGTGGGACAGCCGGCCCGAGTAAAGGCTACACCTTC	CASSGTAGPSKGYTF
-	TRBD1	TRBV11-2	TRBJ2-7	TGTGCCAGCAGCTACGACAGGGGTCTGGGCGAGCAGTACTTC	CASSYDRGLGEQYF
-	-	TRBV2	TRBJ1-5	TGTGCCAGCAGTGAAGATCTAGGTGGGTTCCAGCCCCAGCATTTT	CASSEDLGGFQPQHF
-	-	TRBV10-1	TRBJ2-1	TGCGCCAGCAGGAAGGGAGTCGGGAATGAGCAGTTCTTC	CASRKGVGNEQFF
-	TRBD2	TRBV28	TRBJ2-5	TGTGCCAGCAGCAGTAGCGGGGCAGCCAAGGAGACCCAGTACTTC	CASSSSGAAKETQYF
once	TRBD1	TRBV27	TRBJ2-7	TGTGCCAGCAGCCCAAGGGGACAGGGGTACGAGCAGTACTTC	CASSPRGQGYEQYF
-	TRBD1	TRBV9	TRBJ2-5	TGTGCCAGCAGCACACGACAGGGGCAAGAGACCCAGTACTTC	CASSTRQGQETQYF
-	TRBD1	TRBV20-1	TRBJ2-1	TGCAGTGCTATGCGACAGGGGAAGCAGTTCTTC	CSAMRQGKQFF
-	-	TRBV11-2	TRBJ2-7	TGTGCCAGCAGCCCACAACCGGGACACGGTGCGTACGAGCAGTACTTC	CASSPQPGHGAYEQYF
-	-	TRBV13	TRBJ1-4	TGTGCCAGCAGCCGTTCAGGGTTCATTGAAAAACTGTTTTTT	CASSRSGFIEKLFF
once	-	TRBV6-1	TRBJ2-5	TGTGCCAGCAGTGGCCTACGCGGGGCAGAGGGGGAGACCCAGTACTTC	CASSGLRGAEGETQYF
once	-	TRBV27	TRBJ1-2	TGTGCCAGCAGTTTATCACAGTTGGAAAATGGCTACACCTTC	CASSLSQLENGYTF
-	-	TRBV5-1	TRBJ2-5	TGCGCCAGCAGCTTGGCCCCCCAGCCGGAGGAGACCCAGTACTTC	CASSLAPQPEETQYF
-	-	TRBV7-9	TRBJ1-4	TGTGCCAGCAGCCCCCGACAGCCTACGGCGGCTAATGAAAAACTGTTTTTT	CASSPRQPTAANEKLFF
-	-	TRBV4-1	TRBJ1-2	TGCGCCAGCAGCCAAGATAGGTCGGGGATAAGCTACACCTTC	CASSQDRSGISYTF
-	-	TRBV11-2	TRBJ2-5	TGTGCCAGCAGCTGGGGGGGGGCGGAGACCCAGTACTTC	CASSWGGAETQYF
once	-	TRBV27	TRBJ1-6	TGTGCCAGCAGTTCTTTACAGGGACCGCTCCACTTT	CASSSLQGPLHF
-	-	TRBV27	TRBJ1-1	TGTGCCAGCAGCCCCCCAGGGCAGGTTATGAACACTGAAGCTTTCTTT	CASSPPGQVMNTEAFF